These 3 T cell receptor beta chains share one sample of origin, sequenced in a study of pediatric ulcerative colitis. The data were produced by immunoSEQ multiplex PCR, yet TCRdb's version contains in-frame clones alone and is incomplete. The data show about 35,000 clones, about three quarters seen once. Rectal tissue came from one to two pinch biopsies taken at colonoscopy. The sequenced sample consisted of gut tissue. Every receptor here comes from a boy aged 5-17 years with mild ulcerative colitis.

The V and J genes are TRBV11-2 and TRBJ2-7, with a weak D call TRBD1 (7 bases). Germline V gene sequence: CDR1 SGHAT, CDR2 FQNNGV. The ends were cut back, 3 bases at V and 3 bases at J, with 15 bases in the middle. CDR3 length equals 15 residues. In nucleotides, the CDR3 is TGTGCCAGCAGCTTCCGCAGGGGGGACATCTACGAGCAGTACTTC. This gives the protein CASSFRRGDIYEQYF.

The V and J genes are TRBV29-1 and TRBJ2-7, with 9 nucleotides matching TRBD2. Germline values: CDR1 SQVTM, CDR2 ANQGSEA. This CDR3 region has 14 residues. The junction had 5 bases not matched to a gene; V was cut back by 4 bases and J by 1 base. The CDR3 here is CSVGWTSASYEQYF. The CDR3 nucleotides read TGCAGCGTTGGGTGGACTAGCGCATCCTACGAGCAGTACTTC.

The chain employs TRBV9 and TRBJ1-2; D is ambiguous. Germline V gene sequence: CDR1 SGDLS, CDR2 YYNGEE. V lost 4 bases, J lost 4 bases, and 8 bases lay in between. This CDR3 comprises 12 residues. The CDR3 DNA sequence: TGTGCCAGCAGCCTAGGGCCCTATGGCTACACCTTC. It specifies CASSLGPYGYTF.